The rows below give T cell receptor beta chains drawn from one sample of a study of blood T cell repertoires in COVID-19. Profiled with immunoSEQ multiplex PCR; TCRdb holds only in-frame clones, not every one. The sample comprises some 40,000 clones, roughly nine tenths of which are singletons, and approximately 20% rests with the top ten. Sequenced material: peripheral blood. The receptors here all came from a man between 65 and 85 years old with acute or convalescent COVID-19. Both conserved end residues are trimmed from each CDR3. Fields, in order: V gene, CDR3 protein.

v_call: TRBV2
cdr3_aa: ATRWGQGGSPLH

v_call: TRBV7-3
cdr3_aa: ASSLRGGTGAPGELF

v_call: TRBV3-1/TRBV3-2
cdr3_aa: ASSRTSGRVNEQF

v_call: TRBV3-1/TRBV3-2
cdr3_aa: ASSQLAGGGNEQF

v_call: TRBV6-5
cdr3_aa: ASRRTGDPGNTIY

v_call: TRBV18
cdr3_aa: ASSPPGRNTGELF

v_call: TRBV5-1
cdr3_aa: ASSLEGGITPNQPQH

v_call: TRBV4-2
cdr3_aa: ASSQDISSYNEQF

v_call: TRBV5-1
cdr3_aa: ASSPGQGPSEQY

v_call: TRBV21-1
cdr3_aa: ASGPDPAPFSQDTEYEQY

v_call: TRBV9
cdr3_aa: ASRPRGVENTEAF

v_call: TRBV27
cdr3_aa: ASSPLTGVAF

v_call: TRBV24-1
cdr3_aa: ATSDEDRAATGELF

v_call: TRBV5-4
cdr3_aa: ASSLPGGDYGYT

v_call: TRBV18
cdr3_aa: ASCISGREDEQF

v_call: TRBV2
cdr3_aa: ASSDQGGESPLH

v_call: TRBV10-3
cdr3_aa: AISEEQGPSQPQH

v_call: TRBV12-5
cdr3_aa: ASAWGLAGRETQY

v_call: TRBV7-6
cdr3_aa: ASTGGISSTDTQY

v_call: TRBV27
cdr3_aa: ASSLVQQGEQY

v_call: TRBV5-1
cdr3_aa: ASSPSGGNTGELF

v_call: TRBV27
cdr3_aa: ASSTNNYEQY

v_call: TRBV6-4
cdr3_aa: ASRSLLLGQMISSGNTIY

v_call: TRBV5-1
cdr3_aa: ASSSQGARVTEAF

v_call: TRBV7-6
cdr3_aa: ASSLAADSGQPQH

v_call: TRBV25-1
cdr3_aa: ASSQPQVPISYEQY

v_call: TRBV18
cdr3_aa: ASSLTSSGRTPDEQF

v_call: TRBV11-3
cdr3_aa: ASSLDRASGSYTDTQY

v_call: TRBV5-4
cdr3_aa: ASSYAGTPDHQF

v_call: TRBV7-8
cdr3_aa: ASSPGTGANYGYT

v_call: TRBV7-8
cdr3_aa: ASSLRDSNYEQY

v_call: TRBV12-5
cdr3_aa: ASGLPPTGGDGYT

v_call: TRBV29-1
cdr3_aa: SVETAPVLYT

v_call: TRBV29-1
cdr3_aa: SGTGTGTRLEY

v_call: TRBV2
cdr3_aa: ATRAGGGTGELF

v_call: TRBV29-1
cdr3_aa: SVGRQVSYGYT

v_call: TRBV6-5
cdr3_aa: ASTIGANVLT

v_call: TRBV5-1
cdr3_aa: ASSLQGPAETQY

v_call: TRBV9
cdr3_aa: ASSVDPPGRNTEAF

v_call: TRBV7-9
cdr3_aa: ASTKVGGDGSYEQY

v_call: TRBV12-5
cdr3_aa: ATSLPWGPLNEQF

v_call: TRBV5-1
cdr3_aa: ASSFRTGEAF

v_call: TRBV29-1
cdr3_aa: SVAFMGREGYEQF

v_call: TRBV2
cdr3_aa: ASLEHRGSGNTIY

v_call: TRBV20-1
cdr3_aa: SASSSMNTEAF

v_call: TRBV6-5
cdr3_aa: ASSFRQRNEKLF

v_call: TRBV29-1
cdr3_aa: SVPQGTHGKIYGYT

v_call: TRBV10-3
cdr3_aa: AIMEQGNTEAF

v_call: TRBV5-8
cdr3_aa: ASSPGTRITDTQY

v_call: TRBV6-5
cdr3_aa: ASSYSDRDHSPLH